This entry is about one T cell receptor (beta chain). This CDR3 comprises 14 residues. V lost 5 bases to trimming and J lost 5 bases, with 12 bases between them. Germline CDR1 is MDHEN and CDR2 is SYDVKM. The data stem from a study of T cell changes during pregnancy in multiple sclerosis. Generated by immunoSEQ multiplex PCR, the TCRdb table keeps only in-frame clones and is missing some. The sample lists tens of thousands of clones; approximately 90% were seen once. This clonotype originated in a female donor in good health, enrolled as a control in a pregnancy study. This rearrangement joins TRBV28 to TRBJ2-2; D possibly corresponds to TRBD1 (8 bases). The starting material was CD8+ T cells from peripheral blood mononuclear cells, obtained after pregnancy. In DNA, the CDR3 is TGTGCCAGCAGTCCACAGGGGGGGACCGGGGAGCTGTTTTTT. It translates to CASSPQGGTGELFF.